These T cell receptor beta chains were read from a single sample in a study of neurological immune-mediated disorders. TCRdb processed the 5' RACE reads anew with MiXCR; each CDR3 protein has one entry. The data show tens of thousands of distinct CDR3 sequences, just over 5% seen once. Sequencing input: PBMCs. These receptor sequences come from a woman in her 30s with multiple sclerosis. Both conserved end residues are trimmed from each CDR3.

SVVPDSNTEAF,TRBJ1-1,TRBV29-1
ASSLGSGQYNEQF,TRBJ2-1,TRBV12-3/TRBV12-4
ASSLLGGARTDTQY,TRBJ2-3,TRBV5-1
ASSYGGAHRETQY,TRBJ2-5,TRBV6-5
ATTVGGQETQY,TRBJ2-5,TRBV6-6
ASKFGSGANVLT,TRBJ2-6,TRBV12-3/TRBV12-4
ASSSRLTGPTAEAF,TRBJ1-1,TRBV12-3/TRBV12-4
AWSVMGSGELF,TRBJ2-2,TRBV30
ASIPNNSYNQPQH,TRBJ1-5,TRBV3-1
ASSSGGVEDEQY,TRBJ2-7,TRBV5-1
ASTEAGGLNTGELF,TRBJ2-2,TRBV5-5
ASSSYQFQPQH,TRBJ1-5,TRBV7-2
ASSLEGRAQETQY,TRBJ2-5,TRBV5-1
ASSTSTGGLGGYT,TRBJ1-2,TRBV5-1
ASRGLAVQNTGELF,TRBJ2-2,TRBV5-1
ASSWTGGFDGYT,TRBJ1-2,TRBV27
ASSLSFLHISNYQPQH,TRBJ1-5,TRBV5-1
ASKDRGLTDTQY,TRBJ2-3,TRBV19
SARDILAGDHEQY,TRBJ2-7,TRBV20-1
SVYYHNEQF,TRBJ2-1,TRBV20-1
ASSRGQGGNQPQH,TRBJ1-5,TRBV12-3/TRBV12-4
SARVTGYHEQY,TRBJ2-7,TRBV20-1
ASSLLGGGNTEAF,TRBJ1-1,TRBV12-3/TRBV12-4
ASSLAGPSTDTQY,TRBJ2-3,TRBV7-2
ASSLDRLTGELF,TRBJ2-2,TRBV5-1
SASMSGSSYNEQF,TRBJ2-1,TRBV20-1
ASSLLGQNTDTQY,TRBJ2-3,TRBV5-1
ASSFIKGAEDTQY,TRBJ2-3,TRBV5-1
ASSTPGTGSNGYT,TRBJ1-2,TRBV5-5
SASPRQLLSYNEQF,TRBJ2-1,TRBV20-1
ATSPGVGNQPQH,TRBJ1-5,TRBV24-1
ASTRDRRTDTQY,TRBJ2-3,TRBV12-3/TRBV12-4
ASSRQDYEQY,TRBJ2-7,TRBV7-9
ASSRTGTGETQY,TRBJ2-5,TRBV12-3/TRBV12-4
ASSLGLGLSYEQY,TRBJ2-7,TRBV5-1
SARDLRERYDTQY,TRBJ2-3,TRBV20-1
ASSLLRDAMGEQF,TRBJ2-1,TRBV28
ASSPGQAASKKYGYT,TRBJ1-2,TRBV5-1
ASSEALGSGELF,TRBJ2-2,TRBV2
ASGPGHGDIQY,TRBJ2-4,TRBV5-1
SAAHSTGASDTQY,TRBJ2-3,TRBV20-1